This T cell receptor beta chain was sequenced during a study of blood T cell repertoires in COVID-19. Study overall: COVID-19 samples, acute and convalescent, were from the United States, Italy and Spain.

In the authors' workflow: Scientists estimated how many nucleated cells there were by amplifying reference gene primers. The protocol was immunoSEQ multiplex PCR, while the TCRdb copy is restricted to in-frame clones and leaves out a portion. The DNA gave D and trimming, while V, J and clone size come from that table. Of tens of thousands of clones listed, about 87% are singletons. The CDR3 totals 15 residues. Trimming took 10 bases from V and 0 from J; bases not matched to a gene: 8. Germline V gene data show CDR1 as ENHRY and CDR2 as SYGVKD. This sequence originates from a human donor in a cohort sampled during active COVID-19. The sample was peripheral blood. The chain recombines TRBV10-3 with TRBJ2-3, with TRBD2 identical over 9 bases. The CDR3 reads CATGGAGGSTDTQYF. The CDR3 nucleotides read TGTGCCACAGGCGGCGCGGGAGGGAGCACAGATACGCAGTATTTT.